This record covers a single T cell receptor (beta chain). As yet, its antigen is unknown. The sample comes from a study of shared clonotypes between healthy human individuals. About the study: For every donor, three CD4 naive, three CD4 memory, two CD8 naive and one CD8 memory plates were used.

Whole-study findings and limits: Sharing across a handful of donors was seen in 4.5% to 6.5% of naive CD4 clonotypes.

V gave up 4 bases and J gave up 0 bases, with 7 bases separating them. CDR3 length: 14 residues. Germline V gives CDR1 SGHVS, CDR2 FQNEAQ. The assay was immunoSEQ multiplex PCR, and TCRdb's table has in-frame clones only and misses some. This table has roughly 1,500,000 clones, 95% to 99% appearing once. The sample taken for sequencing was naive CD4+ T cells sorted from blood. Documented subset: CD45RA+ positively selected. This chain joins TRBV7-8 and TRBJ2-1; D call uncertain. This clonotype was sampled from a young man in good health. In nucleotides, the CDR3 is TGTGCCAGCAGCTCCGAACGCTCCTACAATGAGCAGTTCTTC. Residues: CASSSERSYNEQFF.